The next 11 T cell receptor beta chains were all read from a single sample in a study of blood T cell repertoires in COVID-19. The assay was immunoSEQ multiplex PCR, and TCRdb's table has in-frame clones only and misses some. Of 20,000 to 30,000 clones in the sample, 80% to 90% were seen once. Specimen: peripheral blood. The source is a woman aged 70-85 years with COVID-19, enrolled during active disease.

With regard to this clone: The junction differs from germline at one of its ends, possibly a read error. V and J are TRBV7-7 and TRBJ2-2, with TRBD1 matching over 9 bases. The CDR3 has 15 amino acids. The germline V gene has CDR1 SSHAT and CDR2 FNYEAQ (reference sequence). CDR3 coding DNA: TGTGCTAGCAGCTTGGGGACAGGGAACCCCGGGGAGCTGTTTTTT. This codes for CASSLGTGNPGELFF. Based on the CDR3 plus reference TRBV7-7 and TRBJ2-2, the full variable domain is GAGVSQSPRYKVTKRGQDVTLRCDPISSHATLYWYQQALGQGPEFLTYFNYEAQPDKSGLPSDRFSAERPEGSISTLTIQRTEQRDSAMYRCASSLGTGNPGELFFGEGSRLTVL.

The chain combines TRBV2 with TRBJ2-6; D unclear. Germline V gene sequence: CDR1 SNHLY, CDR2 FYNNEI. This CDR3 is 15 amino acids long. Deletions cut 3 bases from V and 0 bases from J, with 6 bases between. DNA of the CDR3: TGTGCCAGCAGTGACTGGAGCTCTGGGGCCAACGTCCTGACTTTC. Residues: CASSDWSSGANVLTF.

This clone has a single count. CDR3 DNA sequence: TGTGCCAGCACCCAATCCCAGCAGGGGGCTTCCTACGAGCAGTACTTC. Residues: CASTQSQQGASYEQYF. The J gene is TRBJ2-7, the V gene TRBV6-6, with 8 nucleotides matching TRBD1. Trimming at V came to 7 bases and at J to 1 base, leaving 12 bases not matched to a gene. The CDR3 totals 16 residues. The germline V gene encodes CDR1 MNHNY and CDR2 SVGAGI (reference sequence).

This rearrangement joins TRBV6-5 to TRBJ2-7, with D hard to call. Trimming left V 5 bases short and J 4 bases short, with 6 bases between. The CDR3 is 11 residues long. CDR1 is MNHEY and CDR2 is SVGAGI in the germline V gene. The CDR3 nucleotides read TGTGCCAGCAGTAACGGTTACGAGCAGTACTTC. Its protein is CASSNGYEQYF.

This rearrangement joins TRBV5-4 to TRBJ2-3; D ambiguous. Deletions cut 4 bases from V and 6 bases from J, with 15 bases between. The CDR3 runs 14 residues. Germline lookup yields CDR1 SGHNT and CDR2 YYREEE (reference sequence). DNA of the CDR3: TGTGCCAGCAGCGGCCCGATTCAGGCTGATACGCAGTATTTT. Protein sequence: CASSGPIQADTQYF. Using reference TRBV5-4 and TRBJ2-3 for the parts outside the CDR3, the full variable domain is ETGVTQSPTHLIKTRGQQVTLRCSSQSGHNTVSWYQQALGQGPQFIFQYYREEENGRGNFPPRFSGLQFPNYSSELNVNALELDDSALYLCASSGPIQADTQYFGPGTRLTVL.

The V call is TRBV5-8, the J call TRBJ1-1; TRBD1 agrees at 9 bases. With V trimmed by 0 bases and J by 4 bases, 10 bases remained unmatched. This CDR3 spans 17 amino acids. CDR1 and CDR2 from the germline V gene are SGHTS and YDEGEE. CDR3 nucleotides: TGTGCCAGCAGCTTGGGACAGGGGGACTCTTGGGGCACTGAAGCTTTCTTT. Translating it yields CASSLGQGDSWGTEAFF.

This clone was picked up one time. V is TRBV5-1 and J is TRBJ2-7; 7 positions match TRBD1. The CDR3 totals 15 residues. The germline V gene encodes CDR1 SGHRS and CDR2 YFSETQ. Trimming cost V 2 bases and J 7 bases; bases outside gene matches: 12. The CDR3 loop is CASSLLTGSGTEQYF. The DNA of the CDR3 is TGCGCCAGCAGCTTACTGACAGGGTCCGGTACAGAGCAGTACTTC. Using reference TRBV5-1 and TRBJ2-7 for the parts outside the CDR3, the full variable domain is KAGVTQTPRYLIKTRGQQVTLSCSPISGHRSVSWYQQTPGQGLQFLFEYFSETQRNKGNFPGRFSGRQFSNSRSEMNVSTLELGDSALYLCASSLLTGSGTEQYFGPGTRLTVT.

The V and J genes are TRBV29-1 and TRBJ2-1; D is perhaps TRBD2 (6 bases). CDR3 length: 13 amino acids. Germline loops: CDR1 SQVTM, CDR2 ANQGSEA. Deletions cut 4 bases from V and 6 bases from J, with 13 bases between. The DNA of the CDR3 is TGCAGCGTTGGGCTAGCGCCCGTCAATGAGCAGTTCTTC. Its protein is CSVGLAPVNEQFF.

The CDR3 loop reads CSVPRTVETYEQYV. The CDR3 nucleotides read TGCAGCGTGCCACGGACAGTAGAGACCTACGAGCAGTACGTC. The chain recombines TRBV29-1 with TRBJ2-7; D may be TRBD1 (6 bases). Germline V gene lookup returns CDR1 SQVTM and CDR2 ANQGSEA. V was shortened by 6 bases and J by 2 bases, with 17 bases between the two germline ends. The CDR3 has 14 amino acids.

This chain connects TRBV5-1 to TRBJ2-7; D is perhaps TRBD1 (5 bases). With 0 bases removed from V and 0 bases from J, the gap between germline ends came to 10 bases. The CDR3 is 15 amino acids. Per germline, CDR1 SGHRS and CDR2 YFSETQ. The CDR3 region is CASSLGTPSSYEQYF. CDR3 bases: TGCGCCAGCAGCTTGGGGACACCGAGCTCCTACGAGCAGTACTTC.

The rearrangement joins TRBV21-1 to TRBJ2-7; the listed D gene, TRBD1, was not tested against the DNA. TRBV21-1 has pseudogene status. This CDR3 contains 17 residues. Here the CDR3 reads CASLYPEAPKLGAEQYV. Written as DNA, the CDR3 is TGTGCCAGCTTGTACCCGGAAGCCCCTAAGTTAGGGGCCGAGCAGTACGTC.